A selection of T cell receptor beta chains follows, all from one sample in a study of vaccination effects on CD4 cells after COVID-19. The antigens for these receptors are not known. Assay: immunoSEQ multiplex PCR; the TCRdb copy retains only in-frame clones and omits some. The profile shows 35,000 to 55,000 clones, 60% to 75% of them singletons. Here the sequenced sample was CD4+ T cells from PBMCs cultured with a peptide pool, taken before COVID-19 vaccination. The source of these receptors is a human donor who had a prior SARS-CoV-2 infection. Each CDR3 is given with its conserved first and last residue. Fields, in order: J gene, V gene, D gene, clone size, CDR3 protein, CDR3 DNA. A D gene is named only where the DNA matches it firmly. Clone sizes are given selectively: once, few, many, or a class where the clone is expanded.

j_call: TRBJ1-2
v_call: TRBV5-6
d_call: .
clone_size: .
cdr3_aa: CASSLSRTGYGYTF
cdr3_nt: TGTGCCAGCAGCTTGAGTAGGACGGGATATGGCTACACCTTC

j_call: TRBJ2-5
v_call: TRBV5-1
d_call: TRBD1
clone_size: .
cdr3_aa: CASSRGTGHSETQYF
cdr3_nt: TGCGCCAGCAGCCGCGGGACAGGGCACTCAGAGACCCAGTACTTC

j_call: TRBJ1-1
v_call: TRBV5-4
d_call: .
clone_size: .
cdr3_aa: CASSLGGAMNTEAFF
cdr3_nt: TGTGCCAGCAGCTTAGGTGGAGCGATGAACACTGAAGCTTTCTTT

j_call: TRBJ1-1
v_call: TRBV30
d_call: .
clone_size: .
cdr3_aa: CACPRDIPTEAFF
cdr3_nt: TGTGCCTGCCCCCGGGACATCCCCACTGAAGCTTTCTTT

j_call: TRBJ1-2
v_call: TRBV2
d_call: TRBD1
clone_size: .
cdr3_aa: CASRDRGFGYTF
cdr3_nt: TGTGCCAGCAGGGACAGGGGGTTTGGCTACACCTTC

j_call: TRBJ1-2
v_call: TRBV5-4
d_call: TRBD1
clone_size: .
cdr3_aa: CASSFYNPDRAGYTF
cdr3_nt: TGTGCCAGCAGCTTCTATAACCCCGACAGGGCCGGCTACACCTTC

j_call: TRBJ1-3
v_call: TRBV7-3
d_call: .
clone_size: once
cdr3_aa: CASSSAVGNTIYF
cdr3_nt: TGTGCCAGCAGCTCCGCGGTTGGAAACACCATATATTTT

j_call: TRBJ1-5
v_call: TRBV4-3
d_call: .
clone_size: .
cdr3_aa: CASSQDFGGQPQHF
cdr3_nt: TGCGCCAGCAGCCAAGATTTTGGCGGTCAGCCCCAGCATTTT

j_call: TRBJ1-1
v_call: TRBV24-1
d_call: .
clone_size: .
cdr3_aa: CATSHQANTEAFF
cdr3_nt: TGTGCCACCTCACATCAGGCGAACACTGAAGCTTTCTTT

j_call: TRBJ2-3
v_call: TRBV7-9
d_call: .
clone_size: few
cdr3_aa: CASSLFTDTQYF
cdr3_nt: TGTGCCAGCAGCTTATTTACAGATACGCAGTATTTT

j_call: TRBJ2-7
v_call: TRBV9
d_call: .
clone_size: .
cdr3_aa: CASSPGEYEQYF
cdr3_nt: TGTGCCAGCAGCCCAGGAGAGTACGAGCAGTACTTC

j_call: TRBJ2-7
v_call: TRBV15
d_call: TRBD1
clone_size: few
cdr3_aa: CATSRDRGYEQYF
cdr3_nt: TGTGCCACCAGCAGGGACAGGGGATACGAGCAGTACTTC

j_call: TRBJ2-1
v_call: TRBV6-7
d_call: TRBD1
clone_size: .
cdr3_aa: CASSLRARGKQFF
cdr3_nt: TGTGCCAGCAGCCTACGGGCCAGGGGGAAGCAGTTCTTC

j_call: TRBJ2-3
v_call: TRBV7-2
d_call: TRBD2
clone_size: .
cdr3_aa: CASSFGLAGGENTQYF
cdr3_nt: TGTGCCAGCAGCTTCGGACTAGCGGGGGGGGAGAATACGCAGTATTTT

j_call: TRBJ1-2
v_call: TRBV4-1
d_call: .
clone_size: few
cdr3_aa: CASSQVQRNYGYTF
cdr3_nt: TGCGCCAGCAGCCAAGTTCAGAGAAACTATGGCTACACCTTC

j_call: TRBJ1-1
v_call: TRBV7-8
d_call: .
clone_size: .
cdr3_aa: CASSLGVPGSGTEAFF
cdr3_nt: TGTGCCAGCAGCTTAGGGGTTCCGGGTTCGGGCACTGAAGCTTTCTTT

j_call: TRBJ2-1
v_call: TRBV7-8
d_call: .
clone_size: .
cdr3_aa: CASSLRRGNNEQFF
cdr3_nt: TGTGCCAGCAGCTTAAGGAGAGGGAACAATGAGCAGTTCTTC

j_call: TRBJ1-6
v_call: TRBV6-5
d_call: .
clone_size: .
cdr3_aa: CASSYSRQDSPLHF
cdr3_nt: TGTGCCAGCAGTTACTCGAGGCAGGACTCACCCCTCCACTTT

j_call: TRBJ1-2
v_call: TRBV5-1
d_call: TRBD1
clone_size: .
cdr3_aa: CASSKWATTGVIMKNYGYTF
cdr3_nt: TGCGCCAGCAGCAAGTGGGCTACTACAGGGGTCATAATGAAGAACTATGGCTACACCTTC

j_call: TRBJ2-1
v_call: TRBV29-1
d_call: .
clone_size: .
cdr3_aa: CSVSWGLAYNEQFF
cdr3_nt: TGCAGCGTTTCTTGGGGGCTCGCCTACAATGAGCAGTTCTTC

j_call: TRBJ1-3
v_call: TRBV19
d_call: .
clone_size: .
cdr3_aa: CASSIGQSSGNTIYF
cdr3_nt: TGTGCCAGTAGTATCGGACAGAGCTCTGGAAACACCATATATTTT

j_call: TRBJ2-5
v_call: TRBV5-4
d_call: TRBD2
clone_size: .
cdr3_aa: CASSFGLAGQETQYF
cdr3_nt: TGTGCCAGCAGCTTCGGACTAGCGGGGCAAGAGACCCAGTACTTC

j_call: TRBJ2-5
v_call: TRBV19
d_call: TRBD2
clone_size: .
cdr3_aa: CASSIDRGGEYQETQYF
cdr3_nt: TGTGCCAGTAGTATCGACCGGGGGGGGGAGTACCAAGAGACCCAGTACTTC

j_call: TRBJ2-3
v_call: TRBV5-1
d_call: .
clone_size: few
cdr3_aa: CASSLDSGFGTDTQYF
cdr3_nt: TGCGCCAGCAGCTTGGATTCAGGATTCGGCACAGATACGCAGTATTTT

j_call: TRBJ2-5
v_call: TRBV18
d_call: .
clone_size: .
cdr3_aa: CASSPGGMETQYF
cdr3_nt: TGTGCCAGCTCACCAGGGGGCATGGAGACCCAGTACTTC

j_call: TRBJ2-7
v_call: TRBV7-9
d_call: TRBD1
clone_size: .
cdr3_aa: CASRPTSYRGDVGQYF
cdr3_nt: TGTGCCAGCAGACCCACCAGCTACAGGGGCGACGTTGGGCAGTACTTC

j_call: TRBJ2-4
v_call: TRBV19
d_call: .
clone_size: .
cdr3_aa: CASMGTPRNIQYF
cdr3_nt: TGTGCCAGTATGGGGACCCCCAGAAACATTCAGTACTTC

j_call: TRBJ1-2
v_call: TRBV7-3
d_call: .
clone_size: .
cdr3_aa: CASSLTAGDGLYGYTF
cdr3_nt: TGTGCCAGCAGCTTAACGGCAGGGGACGGCCTCTATGGCTACACCTTC

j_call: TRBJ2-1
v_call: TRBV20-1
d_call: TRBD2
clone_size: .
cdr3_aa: CSASDLIAGVGNEQFF
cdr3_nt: TGCAGTGCTAGTGACTTAATAGCGGGAGTGGGGAATGAGCAGTTCTTC

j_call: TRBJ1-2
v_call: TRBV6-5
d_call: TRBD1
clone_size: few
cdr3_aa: CASSYTDSTGGYTF
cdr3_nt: TGTGCCAGCAGTTACACGGATTCGACAGGGGGCTACACCTTC

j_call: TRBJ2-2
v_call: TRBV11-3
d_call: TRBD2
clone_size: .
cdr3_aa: CASSLSPGLATSGELFF
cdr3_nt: TGTGCCAGCAGCTTATCCCCGGGACTAGCAACCTCCGGGGAGCTGTTTTTT

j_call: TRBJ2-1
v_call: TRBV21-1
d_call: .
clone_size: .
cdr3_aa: CASMPVVAGGPEGEQFF
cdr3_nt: TGTGCCAGCATGCCGGTGGTAGCGGGAGGGCCTGAGGGTGAGCAGTTCTTC

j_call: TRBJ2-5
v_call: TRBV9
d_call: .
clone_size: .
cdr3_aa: CASSVGSVQETQYF
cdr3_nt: TGTGCCAGCAGCGTCGGGTCAGTTCAAGAGACCCAGTACTTC

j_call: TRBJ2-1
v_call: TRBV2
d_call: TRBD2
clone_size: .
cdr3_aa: CASSGSGNYNEQFF
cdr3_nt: TGTGCCAGCAGTGGTAGCGGGAACTACAATGAGCAGTTCTTC

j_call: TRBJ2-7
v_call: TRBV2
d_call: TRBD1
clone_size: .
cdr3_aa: CASSATGTGFNEQYF
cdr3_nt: TGTGCCAGCAGTGCTACGGGGACAGGGTTCAATGAGCAGTACTTC

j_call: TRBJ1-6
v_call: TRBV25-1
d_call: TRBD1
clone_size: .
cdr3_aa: CASSDPRTGGNSPLHF
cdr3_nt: TGTGCCAGCAGTGACCCGCGAACAGGGGGCAATTCACCCCTCCACTTT

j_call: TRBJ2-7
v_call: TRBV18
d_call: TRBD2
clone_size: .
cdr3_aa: CASSKMTSGSFEQYF
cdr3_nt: TGTGCCAGCTCCAAGATGACTAGCGGGAGTTTTGAGCAGTACTTC

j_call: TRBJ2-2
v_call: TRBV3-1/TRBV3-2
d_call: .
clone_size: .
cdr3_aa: CASSQDRVGELFF
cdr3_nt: TGTGCCAGCAGCCAAGATCGAGTCGGGGAGCTGTTTTTT

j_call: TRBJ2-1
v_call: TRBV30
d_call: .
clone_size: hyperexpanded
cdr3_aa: CAWSRDTSAYNEQFF
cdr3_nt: TGTGCCTGGAGTCGGGACACCAGCGCCTACAATGAGCAGTTCTTC

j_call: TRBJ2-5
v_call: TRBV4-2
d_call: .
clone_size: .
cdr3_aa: CASSQYQLGETQYF
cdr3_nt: TGTGCCAGCAGCCAATACCAGCTTGGGGAGACCCAGTACTTC

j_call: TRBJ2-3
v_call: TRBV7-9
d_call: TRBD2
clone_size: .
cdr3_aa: CASSLTSGGAGDTQYF
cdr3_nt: TGTGCCAGCAGCTTAACTAGCGGGGGGGCCGGGGATACGCAGTATTTT

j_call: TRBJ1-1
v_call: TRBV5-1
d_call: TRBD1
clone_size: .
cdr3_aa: CASSLETTGRWSEAFF
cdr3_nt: TGCGCCAGCAGCTTGGAGACGACAGGGCGGTGGTCTGAAGCTTTCTTT

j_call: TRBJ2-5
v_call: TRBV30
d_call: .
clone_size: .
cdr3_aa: CAWSSKGRETQYF
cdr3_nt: TGTGCCTGGAGTTCCAAAGGCCGGGAGACCCAGTACTTC

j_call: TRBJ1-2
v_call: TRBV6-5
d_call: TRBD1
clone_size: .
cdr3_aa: CASGGQGASNYGYTF
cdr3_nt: TGTGCCAGCGGGGGACAGGGGGCCTCTAACTATGGCTACACCTTC

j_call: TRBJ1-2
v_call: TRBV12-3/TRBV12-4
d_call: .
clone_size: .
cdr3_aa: CASSHGGVGYTF
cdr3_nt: TGTGCCAGCAGCCATGGCGGGGTTGGCTACACCTTC

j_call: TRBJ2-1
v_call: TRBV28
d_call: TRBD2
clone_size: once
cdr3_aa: CASRGASGSENEQFF
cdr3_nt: TGTGCCAGCAGGGGGGCTAGCGGGAGTGAGAATGAGCAGTTCTTC

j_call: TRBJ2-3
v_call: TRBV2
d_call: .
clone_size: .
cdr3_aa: CASRARGVTDTQYF
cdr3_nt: TGTGCCAGCAGAGCTCGAGGGGTCACAGATACGCAGTATTTT

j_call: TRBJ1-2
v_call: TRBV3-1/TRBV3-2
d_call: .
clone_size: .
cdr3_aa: CASSLSQVRALYGYTF
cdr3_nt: TGTGCCAGCAGCCTAAGTCAGGTCAGAGCTTTATATGGCTACACCTTC

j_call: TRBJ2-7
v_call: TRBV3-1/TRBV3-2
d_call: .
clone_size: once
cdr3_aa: CASSQGVDPPQYF
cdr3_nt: TGTGCCAGCAGCCAGGGGGTCGACCCACCGCAGTACTTC

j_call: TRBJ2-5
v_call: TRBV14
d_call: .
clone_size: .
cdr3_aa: CASSQGYGFGETQYF
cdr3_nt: TGTGCCAGCAGCCAAGGTTATGGGTTTGGAGAGACCCAGTACTTC

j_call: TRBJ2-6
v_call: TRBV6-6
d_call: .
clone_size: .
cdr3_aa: CASSYQGSGANVLTF
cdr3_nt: TGTGCCAGCAGTTACCAGGGATCTGGGGCCAACGTCCTGACTTTC

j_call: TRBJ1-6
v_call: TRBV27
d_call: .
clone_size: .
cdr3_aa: CASSMNRMGVIPYNSPLHF
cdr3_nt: TGTGCCAGCAGCATGAACCGTATGGGGGTTATCCCCTATAATTCACCCCTCCACTTT

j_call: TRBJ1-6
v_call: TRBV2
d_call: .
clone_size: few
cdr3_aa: CASSDQAGNSPLHF
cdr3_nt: TGTGCCAGCAGTGATCAGGCAGGGAATTCACCCCTCCACTTT